The source of this T cell receptor (gamma chain) is a study of gamma delta lymphoproliferative disorders and STAT genes. Study-wide results and caveats: Delta repertoires did not separate groups, but patient gamma repertoires clustered apart.

The receptor sequences were amplified from genomic DNA of peripheral blood mononuclear cells. TCRdb re-called clones from the multiplex PCR reads via CATT. Among about 2,200 gamma-chain clones listed, over 7.5% were seen once. The CDR3 spans 15 residues. Germline-derived CDR1 and CDR2 are EGSTGY and YDSYTSSV. The J segment lost 6 bases and the V segment lost 0 bases, leaving 7 bases of the junction unmatched. This clone was detected only a few times. Its antigen is currently unknown. V usage is TRGV4 and J usage is TRGJP1. The J gene, not given by TCRdb, was assigned here from a germline match of the nucleotide sequence. The source is a human donor with gamma-delta T-cell large granular lymphocyte leukemia. The sequenced sample was blood. The CDR3 DNA is TGTGCCACCTGGGATGGGCCTTTCCCTGGTTGGTTCAAGATATTT. Amino acids: CATWDGPFPGWFKIF.